This TCR beta chain was retrieved from a study of blood T cell repertoires in COVID-19. Data came from immunoSEQ multiplex PCR; TCRdb stores just in-frame clones and leaves some out. The data show a few hundred thousand clones, around 90% seen once. The sample consisted of peripheral blood. The clonotype comes from a woman aged 60-75 years with COVID-19, enrolled during active disease.

In nucleotides, the CDR3 is TGTGCCAGCAGTGAACAGGGATTGAACTCACCCCTCCACTTT. This translates into CASSEQGLNSPLHF. V and J are TRBV6-1 and TRBJ1-6; weak D call: TRBD1 (5 bases). V was shortened by 2 bases and J by 10 bases, with 12 bases between the two germline ends. The CDR3 totals 14 residues. Germline values: CDR1 MNHNS, CDR2 SASEGT.